Listed below are T cell receptor beta chains from one sample, sequenced in a study of tumor-infiltrating lymphocytes in primary liver carcinoma. In TCRdb, the multiplex PCR reads were re-called with MiXCR into one record per CDR3 protein. The table lists approximately 40,000 distinct CDR3 sequences, approximately 70% of them singletons. Sequenced material: liver tumor tissue from sampling region 2. These receptors were taken from a man aged 35 to 55 with primary liver carcinoma and hepatitis B virus infection. Each CDR3 is given with its conserved first and last residue. D genes are given only for firm matches. The size of a clone is reported for some rows only, either as once, few or many, or as a class for expanded clones.

V gene	J gene	D gene	clone size	CDR3 protein	CDR3 DNA
TRBV5-1	TRBJ2-7	TRBD2	.	CASSLTSGWYEQYF	TGCGCCAGCAGCTTGACTAGCGGGTGGTACGAACAGTACTTC
TRBV11-1	TRBJ2-7	.	.	CASKGKRSYVQYF	TGTGCCAGCAAGGGGAAGCGTTCCTACGTGCAGTACTTC
TRBV11-1	TRBJ2-7	TRBD2	.	CGSGGKRSYEHYF	TGTGGCAGCGGGGGGAAGCGATCCTACGAGCATTACTTC
TRBV12-3/TRBV12-4	TRBJ2-5	.	.	CVSSLLQEAQYF	TGTGTCAGCAGTTTACTACAAGAGGCCCAGTACTTC
TRBV29-1	TRBJ2-1	TRBD2	.	CSGAGGPLNDQFF	TGCAGTGGGGCGGGAGGGCCCCTCAATGACCAGTTCTTC
TRBV7-9	TRBJ2-2	TRBD1	.	CASSDRVVGELFF	TGTGCCAGCAGCGACAGGGTAGTGGGGGAACTGTTTTTT
TRBV6-6	TRBJ1-3	.	.	CASSYESIIYF	TGTGCCAGCAGTTATGAGAGCATCATATACTTT
TRBV29-1	TRBJ1-2	TRBD1	once	CSVQSGGAYGHTF	TGCAGCGTCCAATCAGGGGGCGCCTATGGTCACACCTTC
TRBV11-2	TRBJ2-7	.	once	CVSSSSRKSYEQYF	TGTGTCAGCAGCTCTAGCAGGAAGTCCTATGAGCAGTACTTC
TRBV4-1	TRBJ2-3	.	.	CVSSNGRGGTDTQYF	TGCGTCAGCAGCAATGGACGAGGGGGCACAGATACGCAGTATTTT
TRBV28	TRBJ1-2	TRBD1	once	CESSRQGVEGYTF	TGTGAAAGCAGCCGACAGGGAGTAGAGGGCTACACCTTC
TRBV6-5	TRBJ1-2	TRBD1	.	CTRSPQGAVGYTF	TGTACCAGGAGCCCACAGGGGGCGGTCGGCTACACCTTC
TRBV12-3/TRBV12-4	TRBJ1-4	.	once	CASSVSGVSEKLFF	TGTGCCAGCAGCGTATCGGGGGTTAGTGAAAAACTGTTTTTT
TRBV5-4	TRBJ1-1	.	.	CVSSLKGGTTEVFF	TGTGTCAGCAGCTTGAAAGGGGGGACCACTGAAGTTTTCTTT
TRBV12-3/TRBV12-4	TRBJ2-7	.	once	CASRFSAHEQYF	TGTGCCAGCCGTTTCTCGGCACACGAGCAGTACTTC
TRBV29-1	TRBJ2-2	.	medium-sized	CSVDTQGNTGELFF	TGCAGCGTTGATACGCAGGGGAACACCGGGGAGCTGTTTTTT
TRBV29-1	TRBJ2-3	TRBD1	.	CSVSGTEASVTQYF	TGCAGCGTTTCCGGGACAGAGGCGTCAGTTACGCAGTATTTC
TRBV7-9	TRBJ2-5	.	.	CASSRERVEETQYF	TGTGCCAGCAGCCGCGAGCGGGTGGAGGAGACCCAGTATTTC